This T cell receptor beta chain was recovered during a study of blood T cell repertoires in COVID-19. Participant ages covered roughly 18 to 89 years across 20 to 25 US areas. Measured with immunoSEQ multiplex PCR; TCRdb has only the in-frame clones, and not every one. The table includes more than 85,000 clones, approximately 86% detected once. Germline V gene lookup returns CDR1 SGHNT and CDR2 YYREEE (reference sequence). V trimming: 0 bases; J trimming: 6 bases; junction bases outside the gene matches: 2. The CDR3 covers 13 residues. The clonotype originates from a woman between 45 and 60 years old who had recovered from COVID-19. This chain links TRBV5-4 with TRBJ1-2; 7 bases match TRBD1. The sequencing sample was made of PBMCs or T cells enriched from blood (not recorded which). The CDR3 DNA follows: TGTGCCAGCAGCTTGGCAACAGGGGATGGCTACACCTTC. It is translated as CASSLATGDGYTF.